This T cell receptor beta chain was recovered during a study of T cell repertoires in cytomegalovirus infection. Looking at the study overall: Recently identified HLA-C-restricted CMV epitopes and well-studied HLA-B-restricted CMV epitopes were used by the study. Signatures in public TCR beta sequences pointed to both CMV infection and matching HLA type. Points from the study as a whole: Summed frequency of shared TCR beta families picked out CMV carriers who also had the relevant HLA. HLA-C-restricted CMV-specific TCR beta clonotypes were dominant in the ex vivo response.

TCRdb called the reads again in MiXCR, with one record for every CDR3 protein. The data show about 160,000 distinct CDR3 sequences, roughly 20% seen once. CDR3 size: 12 residues. From germline, CDR1 is SEHNR and CDR2 FQNEAQ (reference sequence). This clonotype was counted only a few times. No antigen is known for it. Sample: CD8+ T cells from cultured PBMCs, taken from culture after CMV antigen stimulation. The chain recombines TRBV7-9 with TRBJ1-1; D perhaps matches TRBD1 (6 bases). The source of this sequence is a human donor in good health (CMV status not recorded). Some clones in this sample may be carry-over from other donors' samples. The CDR3 region is CAIGTPNTEAFF. DNA for the CDR3: TGTGCTATCGGGACACCGAACACTGAAGCTTTCTTT.